This TCR beta chain was retrieved from a study of blood T cell repertoires in COVID-19. A Seattle source enrolled patients during active infection and followed them longitudinally. Generated by immunoSEQ multiplex PCR, the TCRdb table keeps only in-frame clones and is missing some. The table records some 200,000 clones, approximately 94% of them present only once. Germline lookup yields CDR1 MNHNY and CDR2 SVGAGI (reference sequence). V shed 6 bases, J shed 0 bases, and the junction held 21 bases outside the gene matches. This CDR3 has 20 residues. What was sequenced was peripheral blood. V gene TRBV6-6 combines with J gene TRBJ1-2, with TRBD1 identical over 8 bases. The sequence was obtained from a man aged 30 to 39 with COVID-19, enrolled during active disease. The CDR3 nucleotides read TGTGCCAGCAGCGGACCGGACAGGGAGCAGATAGTCCCAGCTAACTATGGCTACACCTTC. This gives the protein CASSGPDREQIVPANYGYTF.